This T cell receptor (beta chain) was observed in a study of vaccination effects on CD4 cells after COVID-19. Study summary: The participants, recipients of two vaccine doses, got either BNT162b2 or mRNA-1273.

This table comes from immunoSEQ multiplex PCR, and its TCRdb copy is limited to in-frame clones, with some not included. The repertoire consists of approximately 87,000 clones, with around 74% occurring once and the leading ten covering approximately 1.5%. Prior to sequencing, the ViraFEST assay stimulated PBMC with viral peptide pools, which expanded the antigen-specific CD4+ T cells. Culture proceeded for approximately 10 days, and CD4+ T cells were then isolated. The study found no prior SARS-CoV-2 infection in the vaccine recipients, who tested negative for nucleocapsid antibodies. Culturing of some 2 million PBMC per well took place with 8.5 to 10 IU/ml IL-2 and about 9.3 ug/ml peptides. Half-medium replacement with IL-2 medium occurred on days 3 and 7. Concerning this clone itself: Its antigen is unidentified.

The germline V and J ends were trimmed by 2 bases and 0 bases, with 11 bases remaining between them. Germline values: CDR1 MNHEY, CDR2 SVGEGT. The CDR3 totals 16 residues. The clonotype originates from a human donor who received a COVID-19 vaccine. The gene calls are TRBV6-2 or TRBV6-3 and TRBJ1-3; D unresolved. The material was CD4+ T cells from PBMCs cultured with HCoV-229E spike peptides, obtained before COVID-19 vaccination. The CDR3 reads CASSYLQALSGNTIYF. The CDR3 DNA sequence: TGTGCCAGCAGTTACCTCCAGGCGCTCTCTGGAAACACCATATATTTT.